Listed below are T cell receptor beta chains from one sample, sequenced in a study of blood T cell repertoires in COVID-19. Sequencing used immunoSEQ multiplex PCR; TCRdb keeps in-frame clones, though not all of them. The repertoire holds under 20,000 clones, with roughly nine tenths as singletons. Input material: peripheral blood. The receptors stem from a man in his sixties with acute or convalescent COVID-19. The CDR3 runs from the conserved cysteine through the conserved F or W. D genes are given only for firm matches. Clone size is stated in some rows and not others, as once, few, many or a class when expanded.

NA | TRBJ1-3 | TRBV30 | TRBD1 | TGTGCCTGGTTGCGGGACAGGGTAGTTTCGGGAAACACCATATATTTT | CAWLRDRVVSGNTIYF
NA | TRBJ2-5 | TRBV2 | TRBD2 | TGTGCCAGCAGTTTCCGGGTAGCGGGGGGACTGGAGACCCAGTACTTC | CASSFRVAGGLETQYF
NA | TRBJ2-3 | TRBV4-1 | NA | TGCGCCAGCAGCCTTGACCTTGGACAGAGATTAGCAGATACGCAGTATTTT | CASSLDLGQRLADTQYF
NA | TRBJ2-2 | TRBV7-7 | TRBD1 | TGTGCCAGCAGCTTAGAAGGACAGGCGAGCACCGGGGAGCTGTTTTTT | CASSLEGQASTGELFF
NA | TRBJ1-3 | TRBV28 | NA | TGTGCCAGCAGTCCCGACTACGCCTCTGGAAACACCATATATTTT | CASSPDYASGNTIYF
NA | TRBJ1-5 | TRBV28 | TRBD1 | TGTGCCAGCAGTTTATCCGGGACAGGGGTGGGCAATCAGCCCCAGCATTTT | CASSLSGTGVGNQPQHF
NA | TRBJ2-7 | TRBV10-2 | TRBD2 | TGCGCCATCACTCCCAGCGGGGTAGCGGGGGGCGTTCGGAGCTCCTACGAGCAGTACTTC | CAITPSGVAGGVRSSYEQYF
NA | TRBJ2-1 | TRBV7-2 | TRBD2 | TGTGCCAGCAGCTTAATGGGGAGCGGGGGGGCCTACAATGAGCAGTTCTTC | CASSLMGSGGAYNEQFF
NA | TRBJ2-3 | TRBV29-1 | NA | TGCAGCGTTGAAGGAGCGGGTAATACAGATACGCAGTATTTT | CSVEGAGNTDTQYF
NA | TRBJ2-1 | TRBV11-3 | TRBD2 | TGTGCCAGCAGCTTTAGCGGGCCTCAGAGGAATGAGCAGTTCTTC | CASSFSGPQRNEQFF
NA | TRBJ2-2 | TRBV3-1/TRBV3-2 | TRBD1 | TGTGCCAGCAGCCAAGAAAGGAGCAGGGGGCGCTTCACCGGGGAGCTGTTTTTT | CASSQERSRGRFTGELFF
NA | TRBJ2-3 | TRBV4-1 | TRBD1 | TGCGCCAGCAGCCAGGGAACCGGGACAGGGTCAGATACGCAGTATTTT | CASSQGTGTGSDTQYF
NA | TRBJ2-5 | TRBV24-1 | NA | TGTGCCACCAGTGATCCCCCTTATGGACAGCTCCAAGAGACCCAGTACTTC | CATSDPPYGQLQETQYF
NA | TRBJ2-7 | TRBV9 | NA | TGTGCCAGCAGCGTGGACGGGGGAGATTACGAGCAGTACTTC | CASSVDGGDYEQYF
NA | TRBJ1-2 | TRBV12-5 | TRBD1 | TGTGCTAGTGGTTTGGTACTTTCAGGGGGTCCTTCTAACTATGGCTACACCTTC | CASGLVLSGGPSNYGYTF
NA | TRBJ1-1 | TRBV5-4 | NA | TGTGCCAGCAGCCCCTCCTTGGACAGCACTGAAGCTTTCTTT | CASSPSLDSTEAFF
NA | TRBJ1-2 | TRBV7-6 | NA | TGTGCCAGCAGCCCGTTTAACAGGGAAAAGGCCGGCTACACCTTC | CASSPFNREKAGYTF
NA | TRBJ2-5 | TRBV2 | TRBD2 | TGTGCCAGCAGTGGCCGACTAGCGGGGGAAGAGACCCAGTACTTC | CASSGRLAGEETQYF
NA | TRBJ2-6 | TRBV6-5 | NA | TGTGCCAGCAGAGACTCTCCTACTGGGGCCAACGTCCTGACTTTC | CASRDSPTGANVLTF
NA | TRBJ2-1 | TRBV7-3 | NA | TGTGCCAGCAGCTTATCCCGGGGGAAAGGCAATGAGCAGTTCTTC | CASSLSRGKGNEQFF
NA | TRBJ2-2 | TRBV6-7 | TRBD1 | TGTGCCAGCAGAGAAGGGACAGGGGTATGGGCCGGGGAGCTGTTTTTT | CASREGTGVWAGELFF
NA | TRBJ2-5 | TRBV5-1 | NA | TGCGCCAGCAGCTCGGGCCCAGGGCAAGGAGAGACCCAGTACTTC | CASSSGPGQGETQYF
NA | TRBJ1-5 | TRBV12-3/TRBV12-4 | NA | TGTGCCAGCAGTCGAGGGGGACCGATCCCCCAGCATTTT | CASSRGGPIPQHF
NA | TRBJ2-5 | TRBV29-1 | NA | TGCAGCGTGAGGGTCCTTGAGACCCAGTACTTC | CSVRVLETQYF
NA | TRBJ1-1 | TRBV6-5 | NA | TGTGCCAGCAGGCGTACGGGAACTGAAGCTTTCTTT | CASRRTGTEAFF
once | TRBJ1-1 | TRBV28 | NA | TGTGCCAGCAGTTTAGCCAGGGGAGGGTCTGAAGCTTTCTTT | CASSLARGGSEAFF
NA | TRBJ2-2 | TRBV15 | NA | TGTGCCACCAGCCGCCAGGGAGGGGGCACCGGGGAGCTGTTTTTT | CATSRQGGGTGELFF
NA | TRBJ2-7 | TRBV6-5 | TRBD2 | TGTGCCAGCACCAGGACTAGCGTCTACGAGCAGTACTTC | CASTRTSVYEQYF
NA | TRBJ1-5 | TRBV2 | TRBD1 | TGTGCCAGCAGTACGCCAAGGACAGGTGGCAATCAGCCCCAGCATTTT | CASSTPRTGGNQPQHF
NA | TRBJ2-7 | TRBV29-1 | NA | TGCAGCGTTGAAGATGCGGGAAACTACGAGCAGTACTTC | CSVEDAGNYEQYF
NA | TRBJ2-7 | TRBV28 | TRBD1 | TGTGCCAGCAGTTTGCGACAGGGTCACGAGCAGTACTTC | CASSLRQGHEQYF
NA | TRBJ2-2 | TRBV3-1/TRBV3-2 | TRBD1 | TGTGCCAGCAGCCAAGAGTGGACAGGCGGAGTAAACACCGGGGAGCTGTTTTTT | CASSQEWTGGVNTGELFF
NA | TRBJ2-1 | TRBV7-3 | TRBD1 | TGTGCCAGCAGCCCCGGACAGGACGACTACAATGAGCAGTTCTTC | CASSPGQDDYNEQFF
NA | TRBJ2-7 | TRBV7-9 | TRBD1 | TGTGCCAGCAGCGCACAACCGGGGACAGGACCCTACGAGCAGTACTTC | CASSAQPGTGPYEQYF
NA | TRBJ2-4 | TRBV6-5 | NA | TGTGCCAGCTCCACAGGGTCCAAAAACATTCAGTACTTC | CASSTGSKNIQYF
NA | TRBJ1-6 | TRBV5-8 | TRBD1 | TGTGCCAGCAGCTTAAGACAGGGAAGGCGTTCACCCCTCCACTTT | CASSLRQGRRSPLHF
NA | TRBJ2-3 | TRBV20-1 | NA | TGCAGTGCTAGTGCTGAGTCCAAATCAGATACGCAGTATTTT | CSASAESKSDTQYF
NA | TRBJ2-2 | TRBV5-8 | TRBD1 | TGTGCCAGCAGGGTTGCCGGGACAGACACCGGGGAGCTGTTTTTT | CASRVAGTDTGELFF
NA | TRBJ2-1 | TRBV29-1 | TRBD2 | TGCAGCGTCGGGACTAGCGGTACTAAGCAGTTCTTC | CSVGTSGTKQFF
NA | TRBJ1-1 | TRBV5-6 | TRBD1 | TGTGCCAGCAGTTACCGGGGGACAGCTACAATGAACACTGAAGCTTTCTTT | CASSYRGTATMNTEAFF
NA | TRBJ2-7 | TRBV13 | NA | TGTGCCAGCAGCTTAGTCCGCGCGGGCCCCTACGAGCAGTACTTC | CASSLVRAGPYEQYF
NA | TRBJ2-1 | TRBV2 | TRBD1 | TGTGCCAGCGGAATCGGGACAGGGGTTGTTGAGCAGTTCTTC | CASGIGTGVVEQFF
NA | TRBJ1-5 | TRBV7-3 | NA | TGTGCCAGCAGCTTAACGGGCGGCAATCAGCCCCAGCATTTT | CASSLTGGNQPQHF